One and the same sample provided the 28 T cell receptor beta chains below, sequenced in a study of graft-versus-host responses after intestinal transplantation. These receptors lack a known antigen. Profiling relied on immunoSEQ multiplex PCR, and the TCRdb table lists in-frame clones only, not all of them. The repertoire holds around 25,000 clones, with 82% as singletons. This specimen was unstimulated CD4+ T cells sorted from spleen or lymph node cells, taken before intestinal transplant. The receptors come from a human donor who received an intestinal transplant.

The chain is built from TRBV10-3 and TRBJ2-1, with TRBD2 matching 8 bases. J lost 3 bases, V lost 2 bases, and 3 bases had no gene match. The CDR3 runs to 15 residues. Looked up from germline, CDR1 is ENHRY and CDR2 is SYGVKD. The CDR3 sequence: CAISEGTRVYNEQFF. For the CDR3, the DNA is TGTGCCATCAGTGAGGGGACTAGGGTCTACAATGAGCAGTTCTTC.

The chain has TRBV7-9 and TRBJ2-3; TRBD2 agrees at 10 bases. This CDR3 spans 15 amino acids. Losses at the gene ends were 5 bases for V and 2 bases for J; bases not matched to a gene: 4. Germline CDR1 is SEHNR and CDR2 is FQNEAQ (reference sequence). In DNA form, the CDR3 reads TGTGCCAGCAGCCCGGGACTAGCGCCCACAGATACGCAGTATTTT. This sequence encodes CASSPGLAPTDTQYF.

The chain is built from TRBV9 and TRBJ1-1; D unclear. Germline loops: CDR1 SGDLS, CDR2 YYNGEE. The length of the CDR3 is 13 residues. V lost 0 bases and J 3 bases, leaving 6 bases between the germline ends. CDR3 nucleotide sequence: TGTGCCAGCAGCGTAGCCCAGGACACTGAAGCTTTCTTT. It codes for CASSVAQDTEAFF.

The chain combines TRBV6-1 with TRBJ1-2; unclear D gene. Germline loops: CDR1 MNHNS, CDR2 SASEGT. The CDR3 is made up of 13 amino acids. Trimming pared 10 bases from V and 4 bases from J, leaving 16 bases between. DNA of the CDR3: TGTGCCACTCAAGGGCGGCCCCCCTATGGCTACACCTTC. Protein product: CATQGRPPYGYTF.

This clone showed up just once. The chain uses TRBV7-2 and TRBJ2-2; 8 nucleotides align to TRBD1. V lost 2 bases to trimming and J lost 6 bases; unmatched junction nucleotides: 5. Germline CDR1 SGHTA, CDR2 FQGNSA. This CDR3 spans 15 amino acids. CDR3 coding DNA: TGTGCCAGCAGCTTAACGACAGGGGTAGCCGGGGAGCTGTTTTTT. This encodes CASSLTTGVAGELFF.

In this sample, this clone turned up once. The CDR3 DNA is TGTGCCAGCAGTTACTCCCGTGAGCAGTTCTTC. This encodes CASSYSREQFF. The chain recombines TRBV6-5 with TRBJ2-1; the D is unclear. CDR3 length: 11 amino acids. V dropped 0 bases and J dropped 9 bases, with 3 bases sitting between them. Germline values: CDR1 MNHEY, CDR2 SVGAGI.

The gene calls are TRBV19 and TRBJ1-2, with TRBD1 as a possible D gene (6 bases). The V end lost 3 bases, the J end lost 0 bases, and 17 bases lay between the germline ends. The CDR3 extends over 17 amino acids. Germline loops: CDR1 LNHDA, CDR2 SQIVND (reference sequence). The chain's CDR3 is CASSMEQGSSTNYGYTF. In DNA, the CDR3 is TGTGCCAGTAGTATGGAGCAGGGGTCCTCCACTAACTATGGCTACACCTTC.

J is TRBJ1-6 and V is TRBV28; D is ambiguous. Germline V lookup: CDR1 MDHEN, CDR2 SYDVKM. There are 14 residues in the CDR3. Trimming pared 2 bases from V and 9 bases from J, leaving 11 bases between. CDR3 nucleotides: TGTGCCAGCAGTTTAGTTGCCCAGCGTTCACCCCTCCACTTT. Translating gives CASSLVAQRSPLHF.

The V call is TRBV4-1, the J call TRBJ1-6; no firm D call. CDR3 length equals 15 residues. The ends were cut back, 0 bases at V and 9 bases at J, with 12 bases in the middle. Germline V gives CDR1 MGHRA, CDR2 YSYEKL. The CDR3 sequence is CASSQEVFTLSPLHF. CDR3 DNA sequence: TGCGCCAGCAGCCAAGAAGTCTTTACGCTTTCACCCCTCCACTTT.

V gene TRBV7-9 combines with J gene TRBJ1-1; TRBD1 is a possible D gene (6 bases). This CDR3 region has 14 residues. The germline V gene encodes CDR1 SEHNR and CDR2 FQNEAQ (reference sequence). V was trimmed by 2 bases and J by 1 base, leaving 8 bases between them. The CDR3 region is CASSLQGRNTEAFF. The CDR3 nucleotides are TGTGCCAGCAGCTTACAGGGGAGGAACACTGAAGCTTTCTTT.

The chain carries TRBV12-2 and TRBJ1-6; the table gives TRBD1 as D, unverified against the DNA. TRBV12-2 is an annotated pseudogene. The CDR3 runs to 14 residues. DNA of the CDR3: TGTGCAAGTCGCTTCACAGAAGATAATTCACCCCTCCACTTT. This encodes CASRFTEDNSPLHF.

As for this clone: The junction shows a germline mismatch at one end, possibly a read error. The genes are TRBV5-1 and TRBJ2-1, with 13 bases fitting TRBD2. The CDR3 spans 18 residues. The germline CDR1 and CDR2 sequences are SGHRS and YFSETQ. The CDR3, as DNA: TGCTCCAGCAGCTTAACTAGCGGGGGGGCCTTTCCCTACAATGAGCAGTTCTTC. Its translation is CSSSLTSGGAFPYNEQFF.

The rearrangement joins TRBV7-7 to TRBJ2-5, with unresolved D. Trimming left V 1 base short and J 3 bases short, with 6 bases between. The CDR3 totals 13 residues. Germline V gives CDR1 SSHAT, CDR2 FNYEAQ (reference sequence). The CDR3 sequence is CASSLGRKETQYF. The CDR3, as DNA: TGTGCCAGCAGCTTAGGAAGAAAAGAGACCCAGTACTTC.

This chain connects TRBV4-2 to TRBJ1-1; D is perhaps TRBD1 (6 bases). V was shortened by 2 bases and J by 8 bases, with 24 bases between the two germline ends. There are 17 residues in the CDR3. The germline V gene encodes CDR1 LGHNA and CDR2 YNFKEQ. In DNA form, the CDR3 reads TGTGCCAGCAGCCAACGAATGTTAACAGGGAAGACCGGAGAAGCTTTCTTT. It encodes CASSQRMLTGKTGEAFF.

V gene TRBV5-1 combines with J gene TRBJ2-1, with D unresolved. From germline, CDR1 is SGHRS and CDR2 YFSETQ. The CDR3 length is 17 residues. V was shortened by 1 base and J by 1 base, with 15 bases between the two germline ends. The CDR3 here is CASSLSVGIQSYNEQFF. DNA for the CDR3: TGCGCCAGCAGCTTGAGTGTGGGGATTCAGTCCTACAATGAGCAGTTCTTC.

A few counts support this clone. The V and J genes are TRBV10-2 and TRBJ2-3, with TRBD2 as a possible D gene (5 bases). Germline CDR1 WSHSY, CDR2 SAAADI. V lost 6 bases and J lost 1, with 11 bases in between. The CDR3 extends over 14 amino acids. The CDR3 bases are TGCGCCAGCAGGATGGGAGCGGGCACAGATACGCAGTATTTT. Its protein product is CASRMGAGTDTQYF.

This rearrangement joins TRBV10-2 to TRBJ2-7, with D possibly matching TRBD2 (7 bases). The CDR3 totals 15 residues. Trimming pared 7 bases from V and 0 bases from J, leaving 16 bases between. The germline gives CDR1 WSHSY, CDR2 SAAADI. CDR3 residues: CASTGGLQPSYEQYF. The CDR3 nucleotides are TGCGCCAGCACGGGGGGCCTCCAACCCTCCTACGAGCAGTACTTC.

The V gene is TRBV10-1, the J gene TRBJ2-3; D is possibly TRBD1 or TRBD2 (5 bases each). This CDR3 contains 16 residues. The V and J ends lost 0 bases and 1 base respectively, with 11 bases between them. CDR1 is WNHNN and CDR2 is SYGVQD in the germline V gene (reference sequence). The DNA for the CDR3 is TGCGCCAGCAGTGAGTCGATTGGGGGAGGCACAGATACGCAGTATTTT. Amino acids: CASSESIGGGTDTQYF.

The chain recombines TRBV7-9 with TRBJ2-3; 7 nucleotides agree with TRBD2. Per germline, CDR1 SEHNR and CDR2 FQNEAQ (reference sequence). The CDR3 contains 14 residues. V trimming: 3 bases; J trimming: 2 bases; junction bases outside the gene matches: 2. The CDR3 loop reads CASSLGGFTDTQYF. The CDR3 DNA sequence: TGTGCCAGCAGCTTGGGGGGGTTCACAGATACGCAGTATTTT.

The CDR3 bases are TGTGCCAGCAGCGGGGCAGTGGGCAATCAGCCCCAGCATTTT. Translation gives CASSGAVGNQPQHF. The V call is TRBV25-1, the J call TRBJ1-5; tentatively, D is TRBD1 (5 bases). CDR3 length: 14 residues. The V gene lost 6 bases and the J gene lost 2 bases, with 11 bases spanning the gap. Germline values: CDR1 MGHDK, CDR2 SYGVNS.

The chain joins TRBV29-1 to TRBJ2-1; 16 bases agree with TRBD2. The trim removed 8 bases at V and 0 bases at J, leaving 10 bases unmatched. Germline-derived CDR1 and CDR2 are SQVTM and ANQGSEA. The CDR3 totals 18 residues. CDR3 nucleotide sequence: TGCAGCTTTTCGGGACTAGCGGGGGGGCGAAGCTCCTACAATGAGCAGTTCTTC. Translation: CSFSGLAGGRSSYNEQFF.

The rearrangement links TRBV10-3 to TRBJ2-5; TRBD2 is a possible D gene (7 bases). Gene TRBJ2-7 matches the end of the DNA better, so the J call may be wrong. Looked up from germline, CDR1 is ENHRY and CDR2 is SYGVKD. The CDR3 has 14 amino acids. For the CDR3, the DNA is TGTGCCATCAGCCGAGGGGGGGACACGGGCGAGCAGTACTTC. Encoded protein: CAISRGGDTGEQYF.

The chain has TRBV6-5 and TRBJ1-2; TRBD1 matches at 8 bases. The CDR3 runs to 13 residues. Germline CDR1 is MNHEY and CDR2 is SVGAGI. V was clipped by 5 bases and J by 6 bases; unmatched bases: 5. CDR3 loop: CASSKDREDGYTF. CDR3 DNA sequence: TGTGCCAGCAGTAAGGACAGGGAGGATGGCTACACCTTC.

The gene calls are TRBV19 and TRBJ1-3; D uncertain. This CDR3 region has 14 residues. Trimming cost V 3 bases and J 0 bases, with 6 bases left between them. Germline CDR1 reads LNHDA; CDR2 reads SQIVND (reference sequence). CDR3 DNA: TGTGCCAGTAGTATGCTGAACTCTGGAAACACCATATATTTT. Translation: CASSMLNSGNTIYF.

The chain uses TRBV9 and TRBJ2-3; 9 positions agree with TRBD2. V shed 1 base, J shed 4 bases, and the junction held 1 base outside the gene matches. Germline values: CDR1 SGDLS, CDR2 YYNGEE. The CDR3 totals 14 residues. The CDR3 DNA sequence: TGTGCCAGCAGCGTATCTAGCGGGGCAGATACGCAGTATTTT. Its translation is CASSVSSGADTQYF.

This clone turned up a few times. This chain uses TRBV6-5 with TRBJ2-7; D is uncertain. CDR1 is MNHEY and CDR2 is SVGAGI in the germline V gene. This CDR3 is 13 amino acids long. V shed 6 bases and J shed 2 bases, with 11 bases lying between them. The CDR3 region is CASSKAIPYEQYF. The DNA for the CDR3 is TGTGCCAGCAGCAAGGCCATCCCCTACGAGCAGTACTTC.

In the case of this clone: In the same sample, other DNA sequences code for this CDR3. The chain links TRBV10-1 to TRBJ2-5, with 7 bases that match TRBD1. Germline trimming cut 8 bases from V and 5 bases from J; bases unmatched to any gene: 8. The CDR3 runs to 13 residues. Per the germline V gene, CDR1 is WNHNN and CDR2 is SYGVQD (reference sequence). Here the CDR3 DNA reads TGCGCCAGCGGCAACAGGGGTGAGGAGACCCAGTACTTC. Its translation is CASGNRGEETQYF.

The genes are TRBV7-9 and TRBJ1-1, with TRBD1 matching over 7 bases. Germline values: CDR1 SEHNR, CDR2 FQNEAQ (reference sequence). This CDR3 has 14 amino acids. V was pared by 2 bases and J by 2 bases, with 2 bases of the junction left unmatched. The CDR3, as DNA: TGTGCCAGCAGCTTACAGGGGGGAAACACTGAAGCTTTCTTT. Protein sequence: CASSLQGGNTEAFF.